This T cell receptor (beta chain) was sequenced during a study of PD-L1 blockade in urothelial cancer. The wider study: Patients began atezolizumab, 1,200 mg intravenously every 3 weeks, in about 2014. Prior regimens of chemotherapy numbered 0 to 3 per patient. Median blood clonality was about 0.081, with about 80,000 unique TCRs.

TCRdb keeps only in-frame clones here, not all; method: immunoSEQ multiplex PCR. Of more than 55,000 clones listed, roughly four fifths are singletons. The CDR3 covers 15 residues. The germline V gene encodes CDR1 KGHSH and CDR2 LQKENI. After removal of 6 bases from V and 6 bases from J, the junction contained 13 bases not matched to a gene. This sample's time point: pretreatment peripheral blood. Patients were living with locally advanced or metastatic urothelial carcinoma. This TCR was sampled from a man in his 70s with urothelial cancer. This chain uses TRBV18 with TRBJ1-1; 7 positions match TRBD1. Sequencing was performed on PBMCs, taken around atezolizumab (anti-PD-L1) treatment. This CDR3 reads CASSHGQATRPEAFF. DNA for the CDR3: TGTGCCAGCTCTCATGGACAGGCGACAAGGCCTGAAGCTTTCTTT. The full variable domain, rest sourced from reference TRBV18 and TRBJ1-1, is NAGVMQNPRHLVRRRGQEARLRCSPMKGHSHVYWYRQLPEEGLKFMVYLQKENIIDESGMPKERFSAEFPKEGPSILRIQQVVRGDSAAYFCASSHGQATRPEAFFGQGTRLTVV.